Following are 13 T cell receptor beta chains from one sample sequenced in a study of blood T cell repertoires in COVID-19. Clones were sequenced by immunoSEQ multiplex PCR, and TCRdb holds only the in-frame ones, with some missing. The data contain roughly 150,000 clones, about 83% of them singletons. The material sequenced was peripheral blood. The receptors derive from a woman in her 70s who had recovered from COVID-19.

This clone was seen more than once but under ten times. The V call is TRBV12-5, the J call TRBJ1-4; unclear D gene. V dropped 4 bases and J dropped 7 bases, with 7 bases sitting between them. This CDR3 has 12 amino acids. Germline CDR1 LGHNT, CDR2 FRNRAP. CDR3 coding DNA: TGTGCTAGTGGTTCCGAGGGTGAAAAACTGTTTTTT. Translated: CASGSEGEKLFF.

This clone was observed a handful of times. The rearrangement uses TRBV19 and TRBJ2-1, with TRBD1 as a possible D gene (6 bases). V dropped 5 bases and J dropped 6 bases, with 14 bases sitting between them. Germline assignment: CDR1 LNHDA and CDR2 SQIVND (reference sequence). The CDR3 is 14 residues long. The CDR3 spells CASSLTGTPNEQFF. For the CDR3, the DNA is TGTGCCAGTAGTCTCACGGGGACACCCAATGAGCAGTTCTTC.

This clone was counted only a few times. The rearrangement joins TRBV5-8 to TRBJ1-4; 7 bases map to TRBD1. Germline V gene lookup returns CDR1 SGHTS and CDR2 YDEGEE. The CDR3 is made up of 15 amino acids. After removal of 3 bases from V and 8 bases from J, the junction contained 10 bases not matched to a gene. CDR3 residues: CASSSLTGTREKLFF. CDR3 DNA sequence: TGTGCCAGCAGCTCCTTGACAGGGACCAGAGAAAAACTGTTTTTT.

This chain links TRBV18 with TRBJ1-5, with D possibly being TRBD1 (6 bases). The CDR3 spans 14 residues. Trimming left V 3 bases short and J 6 bases short, with 12 bases between. CDR1 is KGHSH and CDR2 is LQKENI in the germline V gene. The CDR3 coding sequence is TGTGCCAGCTCACCGGTGGGGGCCGGTCAGCCCCAGCATTTT. This gives the protein CASSPVGAGQPQHF. Full variable domain (outside the CDR3, taken from reference TRBV18 and TRBJ1-5): NAGVMQNPRHLVRRRGQEARLRCSPMKGHSHVYWYRQLPEEGLKFMVYLQKENIIDESGMPKERFSAEFPKEGPSILRIQQVVRGDSAAYFCASSPVGAGQPQHFGDGTRLSIL.

The chain links TRBV27 to TRBJ1-6; possibly TRBD1 for D (6 bases). The CDR3 consists of 13 residues. Trimming cost V 5 bases and J 13 bases, with 15 bases left between them. Looked up from germline, CDR1 is MNHEY and CDR2 is SMNVEV (reference sequence). CDR3 DNA: TGTGCCAGCAGTCTCTATCCACAGGGCCCCCTCCACTTT. As protein: CASSLYPQGPLHF.

This clone was counted a single time. The V and J genes are TRBV3-1 (or the pseudogene TRBV3-2) and TRBJ1-6; D unresolved. The CDR3 has 16 amino acids. The germline gives CDR1 LGHDT, CDR2 YNNKEL (reference sequence). With 4 bases removed from V and 7 bases from J, the gap between germline ends came to 17 bases. The CDR3 DNA reads as TGTGCCAGCAGCCCTACCTGGGCAGGAGGCAATTCACCCCTCCACTTT. This gives the protein CASSPTWAGGNSPLHF.

In this sample, this clone turned up a few times. The rearrangement links TRBV4-2 to TRBJ1-5; D call uncertain. Germline CDR1 reads LGHNA; CDR2 reads YNFKEQ. Trimming removed 2 bases at V and 7 bases at J, with 12 bases between. The CDR3 is 14 residues long. CDR3 DNA sequence: TGTGCCAGCAGCCAACAGTTAAGAGGGCAGCCCCAGCATTTT. Protein sequence: CASSQQLRGQPQHF.

V is TRBV18 and J is TRBJ1-2, with 7 nucleotides matching TRBD1. The V gene end was trimmed by 4 bases and the J gene end by 4 bases; junction bases not matched to a gene: 3. This CDR3 spans 13 amino acids. Germline CDR1 and CDR2: KGHSH and LQKENI. CDR3 region: CASSRDSLYGYTF. The CDR3, as DNA: TGTGCCAGCTCACGGGACAGCCTCTATGGCTACACCTTC.

For this clone: Its ends do not fully match the called genes, so a read error is possible. The chain is built from TRBV10-3 and TRBJ1-2, with 7 nucleotides matching TRBD1. Germline CDR1 and CDR2: ENHRY and SYGVKD. The CDR3 runs 14 residues. This chain's CDR3 is CAISEERTGRLDGF. The CDR3 DNA follows: TGTGCCATCAGTGAGGAGAGGACAGGCCGGTTGGACGGATTC.

The chain combines TRBV27 with TRBJ1-5, with 9 bases matching TRBD1. In germline, CDR1 is MNHEY, CDR2 SMNVEV (reference sequence). V was pared by 6 bases and J by 7 bases, with 7 bases of the junction left unmatched. The CDR3 totals 14 residues. DNA of the CDR3: TGTGCCAGCAGCCGAGACAGGGGGGGACAGCCCCAGCATTTT. It codes for CASSRDRGGQPQHF.

The chain is built from TRBV6-5 and TRBJ1-1, with D hard to call. Germline V CDR1 and CDR2: MNHEY, SVGAGI. Trimming cost V 7 bases and J 1 base, with 13 bases left between them. The CDR3 has 14 amino acids. CDR3 in DNA: TGTGCCAGCATCGAACCTGGGCCGAACACTGAAGCTTTCTTT. Protein sequence: CASIEPGPNTEAFF.

The chain links TRBV20-1 to TRBJ2-7, with a possible D match to TRBD1 (6 bases). This CDR3 spans 11 amino acids. Germline V lookup: CDR1 DFQATT, CDR2 SNEGSKA (reference sequence). The V gene lost 5 bases and the J gene lost 3 bases, with 8 bases spanning the gap. The CDR3 sequence: CSAPRGYEQYF. The DNA of the CDR3 is TGCAGTGCTCCCAGGGGCTACGAGCAGTACTTC.

The chain links TRBV15 to TRBJ2-3, with 10 bases aligning to TRBD1. CDR1 and CDR2 from the germline V gene are LNHNV and YYDKDF (reference sequence). V shed 3 bases, J shed 4 bases, and the junction held 7 bases outside the gene matches. CDR3 length: 16 residues. CDR3: CATSSTLGTGADTQYF. CDR3 sequence (DNA): TGTGCCACCAGCAGCACTTTGGGGACAGGGGCAGATACGCAGTATTTT.